This paragraph reports one T cell receptor (beta chain). The antigen remains unidentified. The PCR used 60 Vbeta and 13 Jbeta primers. Produced via immunoSEQ multiplex PCR; TCRdb's table is partial and in-frame only. Here the sample spans just over 200,000 clones, around 70% being singletons. The CDR3 length is 14 residues. V lost 4 bases and J lost 7, with 14 bases in between. Germline CDR1 SGHDN, CDR2 FVKESK. The sample originates from a study of cytomegalovirus exposure and HLA in healthy donors. Findings and caveats of the study: In vitro assays verified that a few CMV-associated chains recognized CMV antigens specifically. A later analysis reportedly found that, within productive TCRs, an Asian-associated ancestry cluster had fewer N-insertions than the mean observed across the roughly 700 donors.

Among the donors, all were healthy bone marrow donors. Nominally healthy donors were sampled, though unrecorded immune exposures were likely. V gene TRBV14 combines with J gene TRBJ2-1, with no clear D. The clonotype originates from a man aged 35-49 years in good health and CMV-seropositive. The sequenced material came from PBMCs. The CDR3, as DNA: TGTGCCAGCAGCCCCGACCTGGTGAGGAATGAGCAGTTCTTC. This translates into CASSPDLVRNEQFF. Full variable domain (remainder filled in from reference TRBV14 and TRBJ2-1): EAGVTQFPSHSVIEKGQTVTLRCDPISGHDNLYWYRRVMGKEIKFLLHFVKESKQDESGMPNNRFLAERTGGTYSTLKVQPAELEDSGVYFCASSPDLVRNEQFFGPGTRLTVL.